This T cell receptor beta chain emerged from a study of molecular identifiers for immune sequencing clone quantification (dated by TCRdb to about 2018). The study in broad terms: In a replicate experiment, RNA from approximately 22,000 or 94,000 naive CD8 T cells was split into five aliquots, four of which were sequenced. This methods study benchmarked molecular-identifier clustering-based TCR repertoire sequencing (MIDCIRS) and TCR RNA copy counting, using CD8 T cells to do so.

Via the germline V gene, CDR1 is LGHNA and CDR2 YNFKEQ. Trimming removed 4 bases from V and 0 bases from J; the gene matches leave 8 bases unexplained. The CDR3 runs 17 amino acids, cysteine and phenylalanine included. CDR3 DNA only is kept here, 51 bases in frame from base 1. The library was obtained by PCR. The sequencing machine was an Illumina HiSeq 4000. Bulk TCR libraries were prepared as previously described, using TCR primers listed in Table S5. The Qiagen AllPrep DNA/RNA kit was used to purify total RNA. Before analysis, reads from multiple sequencing runs of the same library were pooled. In the paper's pipeline: Reads were retained only if their TCR constant sequence matched exactly, and those retained reads were trimmed to 150 nt and grouped according to their 12-nt molecular barcodes. Reads inside each barcode group were sub-clustered using a 15% Levenshtein threshold, and a quality-weighted consensus sequence was constructed for each RNA molecule. Non-functional sequences were discarded, and so were lower-count sequences lying one edit away from another sequence. Based on a fit of two negative binomial distributions, barcode sub-clusters having less than 20% of the maximum read count were discarded. TCRdb's own reprocessing of the public reads used fastp at Q25 and MiXCR and kept productive beta chains. All rows with the same CDR3 protein become a single entry with the most common DNA and genes. These V and J calls are TCRdb output, not the study's own analysis. The sample contains 60,000 to 70,000 distinct CDR3 sequences, 18% of them found a single time. Over 1.3% of the sample is in the top ten clones.

Findings and caveats that apply to the study as a whole: Spiked-in Jurkat TCR RNA equal to a single cell's worth was reported to be detectable even within one million naive CD8 T cells. Modeling estimated about 2.8 recovered TCR RNA copies per cell, compared with about 10 by digital PCR, which implies 30% to 35% capture efficiency. Clones above 20 RNA copies held over 98% of molecules in CMV-specific effector cells but under 1% in naive cells. When barcode sub-clustering was omitted, TCR diversity was inflated by chimeric consensus sequences, with chimeras reaching as high as 47%. Spiked-in Jurkat TCR RNA (around nine copies' worth), which is not part of the donor repertoire, was contained in the naive libraries. The sizes of highly expanded clones could end up underestimated when identical TCR molecules share a barcode.

Naive CD8 T cell libraries were made from around 20,000 to 1,000,000 sorted cells using 10%, 30% or 50% of purified RNA. On a BD FACSAria II, naive CD8 T cells were FACS-sorted as CD8+CD4-CCR7+CD45RA+ and collected into RLT Plus buffer. To test detection sensitivity, Jurkat RNA equal to ten TCR copies was added to samples of about 19,000-1,100,000 naive CD8 T cells. Enrichment of CD8 T cells was done with RosetteSep CD8+ T Cell Enrichment Cocktail plus Ficoll-Paque, and ACK red cell lysis came afterward. This clonotype was picked up many times. The specificity of this receptor is unknown. Base qualities were left out, and no much larger clone turns up one base away.

The sequenced material came from naive CD8+ T cells from blood, with Jurkat cell RNA spiked in. This sample's cell subset or site label indicates: FACS-sorted CD8+CD4-CCR7+CD45RA+ naive T cells. The clonotype was recovered from a human donor in good health. Some libraries in this study had Jurkat cell RNA spiked in. The chain couples TRBV4-2 to TRBJ2-2, with 7 central nucleotides matching TRBD1. Read as DNA, the sequence is TGTGCCAGCAGCCCCGGACAGGCGACTTCGAACACCGGGGAGCTGTTTTTT. It specifies CASSPGQATSNTGELFF.